This T cell receptor (beta chain) was sequenced in a study of blood T cell repertoires in COVID-19. On the study more broadly: The analysed material was cDNA or gDNA that came from T cells, B-cell-depleted T cells, or PBMCs.

The CDR3 has 15 amino acids. Trimming removed 5 bases from V and 1 base from J, with 11 bases in between. Germline CDR1 MDHEN, CDR2 SYDVKM. How the authors handled the data: Quantification of nucleated cells was approximated via reference gene primer amplification. Profiling relied on immunoSEQ multiplex PCR, and the TCRdb table lists in-frame clones only, not all of them. Clone size and V and J calls were adopted from that table, with D and trimming inferred from the DNA. The sample includes around 110,000 clones, around 82% of them seen just once. Sequencing was carried out using peripheral blood. The V call is TRBV28, the J call TRBJ2-2; TRBD1 is a possible D gene (6 bases). This clonotype was sampled from a human donor in a cohort sampled during active COVID-19. The CDR3 region has the DNA TGTGCCAGCAGTATGGGACACTTGAACACCGGGGAGCTGTTTTTT. It encodes CASSMGHLNTGELFF.